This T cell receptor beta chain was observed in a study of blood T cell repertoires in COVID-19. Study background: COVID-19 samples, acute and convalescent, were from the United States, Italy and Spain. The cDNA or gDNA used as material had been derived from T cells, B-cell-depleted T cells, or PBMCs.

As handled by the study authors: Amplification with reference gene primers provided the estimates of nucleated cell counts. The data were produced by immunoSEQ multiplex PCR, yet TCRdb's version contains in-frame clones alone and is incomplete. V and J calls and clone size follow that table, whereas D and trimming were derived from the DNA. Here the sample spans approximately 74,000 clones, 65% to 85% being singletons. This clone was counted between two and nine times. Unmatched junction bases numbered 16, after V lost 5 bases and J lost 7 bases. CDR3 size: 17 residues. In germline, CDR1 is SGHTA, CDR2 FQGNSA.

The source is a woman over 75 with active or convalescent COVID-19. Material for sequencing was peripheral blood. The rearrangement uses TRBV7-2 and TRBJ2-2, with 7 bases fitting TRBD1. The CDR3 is CASSHRAVGQGDGELFF. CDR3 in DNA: TGTGCCAGCAGCCACAGAGCTGTCGGCCAGGGGGACGGGGAGCTGTTTTTT.